The entry below describes one TCR beta chain. With 0 bases removed from V and 0 bases from J, the gap between germline ends came to 9 bases. Germline-derived CDR1 and CDR2 are GTSNPN and SVGIG (reference sequence). The CDR3 consists of 15 residues. This sample was included in a study of blood T cell repertoires in COVID-19. As for the study in general: Material from acute and convalescent COVID-19 was sourced from the United States, Italy and Spain.

TCRdb keeps only in-frame clones here, not all; method: immunoSEQ multiplex PCR. The sample has over 300,000 clones, approximately 90% seen once. The cohort comprised adults aged about 18 to 100 years residing in about two dozen US areas. This chain joins TRBV30 and TRBJ1-5; D not certain. This TCR was recovered from a woman aged 25-40 years who had recovered from COVID-19. Source material: PBMCs or T cells enriched from blood (not recorded which). CDR3 residues: CAWSVGSLSNQPQHF. CDR3 bases: TGTGCCTGGAGTGTAGGGAGCCTTAGCAATCAGCCCCAGCATTTT.